This is a list of T cell receptor beta chains from one sample in a study of shared T cell receptors in the human thymus. This table comes from immunoSEQ multiplex PCR, and its TCRdb copy is limited to in-frame clones, with some not included. The data show 540,000 or so clones, with around 82% seen just once and roughly 0.013% held by the top ten. The data also belong to a second study, concerning human thymus T cells.

Sequencing input: thymocytes. The receptors derive from a boy under three years old with a congenital heart defect. Each CDR3 is given without its conserved first and last residue. Size tells how often a clone was seen (once, few, many) or the class of an expanded clone, and some rows leave it out.

V	size	J	CDR3
TRBV5-1	NA	TRBJ1-1	ASSLEGAGSTEAF
TRBV29-1	NA	TRBJ1-2	SVPDRGAHGYT
TRBV28	NA	TRBJ1-5	ASSSIREQGKTQPQH
TRBV10-3	NA	TRBJ2-7	ATQLTGTGGPREQY
TRBV10-3	once	TRBJ2-7	AISDPLITRLLSVQY
TRBV5-6	NA	TRBJ1-1	ASGNLQGSTEAF
TRBV5-1	NA	TRBJ2-5	ASSPMGSGVQETQY
TRBV30	NA	TRBJ2-3	AWTSTDTQY
TRBV5-8	NA	TRBJ2-1	ASSHLGGGLRDEQF
TRBV4-3	NA	TRBJ2-1	ASSQDYRLAGAVEQF
TRBV10-1	NA	TRBJ2-7	ASSPGVTYEQY
TRBV27	NA	TRBJ1-5	ASRGYPHQPQH
TRBV14	NA	TRBJ1-2	ASSQDRDREEGYT
TRBV9	NA	TRBJ2-3	ASSSGTHTDTQY
TRBV30	once	TRBJ1-2	AWSDTSGNYGYT
TRBV5-1	NA	TRBJ2-3	ASSPRTSGPLGDTQY
TRBV12-5	NA	TRBJ1-3	ASGFYPTGPGNTIY
TRBV6-1	few	TRBJ1-5	ASSEATRAPYQPQH
TRBV12-5	NA	TRBJ2-7	ASARGPSGRDASYEQY
TRBV12-5	NA	TRBJ1-1	ASGLQGGNTEAF
TRBV7-3	NA	TRBJ2-1	ASSHGGRAYNEQF
TRBV30	NA	TRBJ2-7	AWSVSSGYYEQY
TRBV29-1	once	TRBJ2-1	SVEDGTGAYNEQF
TRBV7-9	NA	TRBJ2-7	ASSRDRSYEQY
TRBV12-2	few	TRBJ1-3	ASRLVGQDSSGNTIY
TRBV10-3	NA	TRBJ2-7	AISEGTDRRPWY
TRBV11-3	NA	TRBJ2-5	ASSNPGQGMVKTQY
TRBV5-6	NA	TRBJ2-7	ASSLVGSEQY
TRBV19	few	TRBJ1-1	ASSQRSRVNTEAF
TRBV4-1	NA	TRBJ2-3	ASSQERRERRGTDTQY
TRBV19	NA	TRBJ2-7	ASSIGTEYEQY
TRBV19	NA	TRBJ2-3	ASSIQGSTDTQY
TRBV30	NA	TRBJ2-1	AWSAPGQRSYNEQF
TRBV7-2	NA	TRBJ2-7	ASSPGTSGLYEQY
TRBV4-1	NA	TRBJ2-7	ASSRGGDHYEQY
TRBV27	NA	TRBJ1-5	ASSPGRDQPQH
TRBV6-4	few	TRBJ2-1	ASSPSGRRGEQF
TRBV28	NA	TRBJ1-5	ASSAKPGQGDQPQH
TRBV29-1	once	TRBJ2-5	SVEVWGTVQETQY
TRBV5-6	once	TRBJ2-2	ASRVGGNTGELF
TRBV4-1	NA	TRBJ2-1	ASSQDLRGSGRLGNEQF
TRBV5-4	NA	TRBJ2-1	ASSSTVERSSYNEQF
TRBV7-2	NA	TRBJ2-7	ASSLATIAGGDTPSSYEQY
TRBV6-1	NA	TRBJ1-5	ASSASDREYSNQPQH